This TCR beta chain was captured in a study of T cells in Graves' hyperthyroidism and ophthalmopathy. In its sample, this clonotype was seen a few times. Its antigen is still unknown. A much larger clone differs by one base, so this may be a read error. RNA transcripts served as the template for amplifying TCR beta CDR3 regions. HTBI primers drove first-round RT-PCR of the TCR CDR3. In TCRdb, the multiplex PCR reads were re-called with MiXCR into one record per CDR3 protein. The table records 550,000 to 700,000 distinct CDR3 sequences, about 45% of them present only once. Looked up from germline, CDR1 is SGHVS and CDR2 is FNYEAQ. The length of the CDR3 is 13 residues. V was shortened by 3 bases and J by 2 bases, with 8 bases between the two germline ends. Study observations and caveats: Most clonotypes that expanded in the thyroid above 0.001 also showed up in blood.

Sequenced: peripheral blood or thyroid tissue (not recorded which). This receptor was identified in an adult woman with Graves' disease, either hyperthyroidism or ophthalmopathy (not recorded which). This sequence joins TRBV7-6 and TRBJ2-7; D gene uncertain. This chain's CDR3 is CASSFDGAYEQYF. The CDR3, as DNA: TGTGCCAGCAGCTTCGATGGGGCCTACGAGCAGTACTTC. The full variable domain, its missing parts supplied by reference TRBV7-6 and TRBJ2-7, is GAGVSQSPRYKVTKRGQDVALRCDPISGHVSLYWYRQALGQGPEFLTYFNYEAQQDKSGLPNDRFSAERPEGSISTLTIQRTEQRDSAMYRCASSFDGAYEQYFGPGTRLTVT.